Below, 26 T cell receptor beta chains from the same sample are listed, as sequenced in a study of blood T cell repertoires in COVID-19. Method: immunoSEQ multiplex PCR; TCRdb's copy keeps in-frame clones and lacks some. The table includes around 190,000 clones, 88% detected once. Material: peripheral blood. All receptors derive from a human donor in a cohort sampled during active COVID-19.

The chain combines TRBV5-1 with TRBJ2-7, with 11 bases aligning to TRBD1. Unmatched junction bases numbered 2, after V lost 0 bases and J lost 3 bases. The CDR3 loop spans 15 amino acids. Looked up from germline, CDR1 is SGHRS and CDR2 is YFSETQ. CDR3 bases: TGCGCCAGCAGCTTGGCGGGGACAGGGGGCTACGAGCAGTACTTC. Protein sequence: CASSLAGTGGYEQYF.

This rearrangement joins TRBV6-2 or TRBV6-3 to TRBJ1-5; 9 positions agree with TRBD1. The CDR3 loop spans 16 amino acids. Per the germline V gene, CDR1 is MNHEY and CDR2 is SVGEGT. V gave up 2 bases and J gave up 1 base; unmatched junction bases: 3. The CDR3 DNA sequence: TGTGCCAGCAGTTACCCTGGGACAGGGAGCAATCAGCCCCAGCATTTT. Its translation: CASSYPGTGSNQPQHF.

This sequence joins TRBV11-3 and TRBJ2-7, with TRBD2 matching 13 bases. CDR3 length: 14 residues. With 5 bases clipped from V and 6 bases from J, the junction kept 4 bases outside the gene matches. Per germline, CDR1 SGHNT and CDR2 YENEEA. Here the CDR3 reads CASSPGLAGAEQYF. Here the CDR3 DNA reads TGTGCCAGCAGCCCAGGACTAGCGGGAGCCGAGCAGTACTTC.

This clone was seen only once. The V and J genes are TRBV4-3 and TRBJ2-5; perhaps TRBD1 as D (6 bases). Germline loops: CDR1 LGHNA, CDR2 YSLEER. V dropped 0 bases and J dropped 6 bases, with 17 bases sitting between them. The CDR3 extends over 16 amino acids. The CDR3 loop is CASSQDLAGVGQTQYF. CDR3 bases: TGCGCCAGCAGCCAAGATCTGGCAGGGGTAGGACAGACCCAGTACTTC.

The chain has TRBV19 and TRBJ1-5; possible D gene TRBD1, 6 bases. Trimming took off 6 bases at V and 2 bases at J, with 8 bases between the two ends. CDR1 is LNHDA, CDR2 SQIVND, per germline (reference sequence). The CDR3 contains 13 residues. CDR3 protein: CASRDRGNQPQHF. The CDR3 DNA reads TGTGCCAGTAGGGACAGAGGCAATCAGCCCCAGCATTTT.

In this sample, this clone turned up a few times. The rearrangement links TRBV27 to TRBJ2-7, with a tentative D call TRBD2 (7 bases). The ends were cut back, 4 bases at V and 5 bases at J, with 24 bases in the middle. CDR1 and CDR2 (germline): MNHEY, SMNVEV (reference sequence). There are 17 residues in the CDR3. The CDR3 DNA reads TGTGCCAGCAGTTCCCTCCGTAGGGGGAGGGCCGGGAACGAGCAGTACTTC. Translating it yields CASSSLRRGRAGNEQYF.

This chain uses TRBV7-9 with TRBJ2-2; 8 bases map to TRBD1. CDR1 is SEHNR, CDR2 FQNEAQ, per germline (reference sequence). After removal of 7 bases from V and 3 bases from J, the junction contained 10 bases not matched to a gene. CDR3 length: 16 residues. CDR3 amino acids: CASKGRDRPYTGELFF. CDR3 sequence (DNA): TGTGCCAGCAAGGGCCGGGACAGGCCGTACACCGGGGAGCTGTTTTTT. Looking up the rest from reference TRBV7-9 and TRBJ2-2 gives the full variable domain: DTGVSQNPRHKITKRGQNVTFRCDPISEHNRLYWYRQTLGQGPEFLTYFQNEAQLEKSRLLSDRFSAERPKGSFSTLEIQRTEQGDSAMYLCASKGRDRPYTGELFFGEGSRLTVL.

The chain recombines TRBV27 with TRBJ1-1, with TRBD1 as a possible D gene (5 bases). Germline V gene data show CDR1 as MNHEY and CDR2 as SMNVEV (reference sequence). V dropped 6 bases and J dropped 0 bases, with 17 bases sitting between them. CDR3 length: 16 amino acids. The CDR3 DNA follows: TGTGCCAGCAGCCAGGTTCCTACAGGATTGAACACTGAAGCTTTCTTT. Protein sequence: CASSQVPTGLNTEAFF.

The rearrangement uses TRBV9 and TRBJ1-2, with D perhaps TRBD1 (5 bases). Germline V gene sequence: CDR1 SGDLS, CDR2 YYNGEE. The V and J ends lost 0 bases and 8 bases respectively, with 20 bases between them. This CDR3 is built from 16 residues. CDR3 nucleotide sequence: TGTGCCAGCAGCGTAGGCGGAGGGGCAGTTTCTTGGGGCTACACCTTC. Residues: CASSVGGGAVSWGYTF.

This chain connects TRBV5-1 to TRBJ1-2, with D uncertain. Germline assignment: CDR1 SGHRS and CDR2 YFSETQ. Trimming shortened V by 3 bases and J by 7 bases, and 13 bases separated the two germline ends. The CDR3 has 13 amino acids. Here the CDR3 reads CASSSEGGSGYTF. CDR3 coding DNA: TGCGCCAGCAGCTCCGAGGGCGGGTCTGGCTACACCTTC.

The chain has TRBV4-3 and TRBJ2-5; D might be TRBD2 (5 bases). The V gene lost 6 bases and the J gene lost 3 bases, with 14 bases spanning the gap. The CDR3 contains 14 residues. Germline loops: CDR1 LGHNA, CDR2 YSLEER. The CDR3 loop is CASSRNLGEETQYF. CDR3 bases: TGCGCCAGCAGTCGGAATCTGGGAGAAGAGACCCAGTACTTC.

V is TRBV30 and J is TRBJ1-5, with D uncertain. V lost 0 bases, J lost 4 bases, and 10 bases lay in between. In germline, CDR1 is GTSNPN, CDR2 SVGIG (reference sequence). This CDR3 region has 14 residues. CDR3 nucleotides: TGTGCCTGGAGTGTACAAGGAGTAAATCAGCCCCAGCATTTT. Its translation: CAWSVQGVNQPQHF. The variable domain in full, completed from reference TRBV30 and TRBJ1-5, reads SQTIHQWPATLVQPVGSPLSLECTVEGTSNPNLYWYRQAAGRGLQLLFYSVGIGQISSEVPQNLSASRPQDRQFILSSKKLLLSDSGFYLCAWSVQGVNQPQHFGDGTRLSIL.

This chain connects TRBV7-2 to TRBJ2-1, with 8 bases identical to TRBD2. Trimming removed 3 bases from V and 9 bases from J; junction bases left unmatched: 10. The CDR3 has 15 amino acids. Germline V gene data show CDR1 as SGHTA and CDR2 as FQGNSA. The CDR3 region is CASSFMAGGYVEQFF. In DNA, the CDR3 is TGTGCCAGCAGCTTTATGGCGGGAGGTTACGTTGAGCAGTTCTTC.

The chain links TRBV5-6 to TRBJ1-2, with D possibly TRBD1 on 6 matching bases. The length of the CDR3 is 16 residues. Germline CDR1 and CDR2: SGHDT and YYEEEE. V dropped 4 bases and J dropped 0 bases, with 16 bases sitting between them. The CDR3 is CASSPTVDRTNYGYTF. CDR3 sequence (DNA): TGTGCCAGCAGCCCAACCGTCGACAGGACTAACTATGGCTACACCTTC.

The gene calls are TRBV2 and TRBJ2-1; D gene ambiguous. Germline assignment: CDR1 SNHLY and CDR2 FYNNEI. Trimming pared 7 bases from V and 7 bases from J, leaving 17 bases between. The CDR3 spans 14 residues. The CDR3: CASITVRFRNEQFF. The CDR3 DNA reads TGTGCCAGCATAACGGTGAGGTTTCGGAATGAGCAGTTCTTC. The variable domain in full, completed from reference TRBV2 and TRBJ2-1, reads EPEVTQTPSHQVTQMGQEVILRCVPISNHLYFYWYRQILGQKVEFLVSFYNNEISEKSEIFDDQFSVERPDGSNFTLKIRSTKLEDSAMYFCASITVRFRNEQFFGPGTRLTVL.

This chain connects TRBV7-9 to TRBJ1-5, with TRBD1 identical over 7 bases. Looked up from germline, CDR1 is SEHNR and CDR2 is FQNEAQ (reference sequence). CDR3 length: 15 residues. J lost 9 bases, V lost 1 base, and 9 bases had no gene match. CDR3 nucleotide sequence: TGTGCCAGCAGCTTAGACTCGACAGGGAGTACGCCCCAGCATTTT. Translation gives CASSLDSTGSTPQHF.

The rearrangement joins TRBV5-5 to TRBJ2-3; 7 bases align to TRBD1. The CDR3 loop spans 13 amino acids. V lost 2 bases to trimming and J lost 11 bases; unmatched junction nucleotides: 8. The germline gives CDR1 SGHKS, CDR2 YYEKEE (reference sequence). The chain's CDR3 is CASSLDTGDVQYF. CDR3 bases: TGTGCCAGCAGCTTAGACACAGGGGACGTGCAGTATTTT.

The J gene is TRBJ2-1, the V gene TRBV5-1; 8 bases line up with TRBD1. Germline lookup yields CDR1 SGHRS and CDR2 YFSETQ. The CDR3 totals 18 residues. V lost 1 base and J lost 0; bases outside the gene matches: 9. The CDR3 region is CASSLPSGQADSYNEQFF. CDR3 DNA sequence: TGCGCCAGCAGCTTGCCATCGGGACAGGCCGACTCCTACAATGAGCAGTTCTTC.

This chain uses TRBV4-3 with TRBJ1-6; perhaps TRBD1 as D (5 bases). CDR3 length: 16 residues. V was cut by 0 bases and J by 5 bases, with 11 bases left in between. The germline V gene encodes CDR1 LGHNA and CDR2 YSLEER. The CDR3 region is CASSQDRRGDNSPLHF. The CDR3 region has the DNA TGCGCCAGCAGCCAAGATAGGAGGGGTGATAATTCACCCCTCCACTTT.

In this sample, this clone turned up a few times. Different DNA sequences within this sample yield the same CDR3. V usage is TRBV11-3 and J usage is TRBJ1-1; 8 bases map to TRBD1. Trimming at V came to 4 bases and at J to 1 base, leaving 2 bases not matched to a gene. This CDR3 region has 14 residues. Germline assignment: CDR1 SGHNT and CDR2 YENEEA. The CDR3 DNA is TGTGCCAGCAGCTCAGGACAGGGGAACACTGAAGCTTTCTTT. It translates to CASSSGQGNTEAFF.

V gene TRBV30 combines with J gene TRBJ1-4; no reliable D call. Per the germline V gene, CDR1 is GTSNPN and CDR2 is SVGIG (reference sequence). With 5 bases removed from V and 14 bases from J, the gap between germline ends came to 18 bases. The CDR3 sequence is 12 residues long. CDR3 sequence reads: CAWWSTRARLFF. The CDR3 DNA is TGTGCCTGGTGGTCCACGCGGGCAAGGCTGTTTTTT.

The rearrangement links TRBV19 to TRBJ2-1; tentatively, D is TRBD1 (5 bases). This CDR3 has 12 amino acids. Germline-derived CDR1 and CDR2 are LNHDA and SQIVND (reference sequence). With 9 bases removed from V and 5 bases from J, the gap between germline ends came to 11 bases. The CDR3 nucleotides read TGTGCCAGCCGGACATATGACAATGAGCAGTTCTTC. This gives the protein CASRTYDNEQFF.

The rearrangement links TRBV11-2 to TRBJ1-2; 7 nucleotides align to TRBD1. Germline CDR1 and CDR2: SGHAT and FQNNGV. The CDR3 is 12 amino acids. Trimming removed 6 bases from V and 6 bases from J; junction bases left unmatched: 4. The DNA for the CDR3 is TGTGCCAGCAGATCAACAGGGGATGGCTACACCTTC. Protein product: CASRSTGDGYTF.

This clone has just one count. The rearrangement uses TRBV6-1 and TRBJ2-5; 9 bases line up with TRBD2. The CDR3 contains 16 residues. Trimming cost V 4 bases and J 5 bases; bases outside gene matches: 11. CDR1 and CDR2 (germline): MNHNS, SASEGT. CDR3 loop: CASSAIGGRVRETQYF. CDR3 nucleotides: TGTGCCAGCAGTGCAATTGGCGGGAGGGTAAGGGAGACCCAGTACTTC.

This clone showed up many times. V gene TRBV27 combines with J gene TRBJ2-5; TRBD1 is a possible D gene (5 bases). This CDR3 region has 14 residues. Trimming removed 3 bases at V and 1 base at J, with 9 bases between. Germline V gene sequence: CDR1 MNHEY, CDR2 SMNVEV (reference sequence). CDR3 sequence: CASSFAGSQETQYF. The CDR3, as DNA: TGTGCCAGCAGTTTCGCAGGGTCCCAAGAGACCCAGTACTTC.

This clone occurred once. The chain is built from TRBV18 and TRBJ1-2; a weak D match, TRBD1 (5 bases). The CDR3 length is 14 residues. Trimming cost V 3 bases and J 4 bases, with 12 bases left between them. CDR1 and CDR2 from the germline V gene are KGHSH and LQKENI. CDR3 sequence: CASSPDSVTYGYTF. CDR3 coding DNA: TGTGCCAGCTCACCCGACAGCGTGACCTATGGCTACACCTTC.